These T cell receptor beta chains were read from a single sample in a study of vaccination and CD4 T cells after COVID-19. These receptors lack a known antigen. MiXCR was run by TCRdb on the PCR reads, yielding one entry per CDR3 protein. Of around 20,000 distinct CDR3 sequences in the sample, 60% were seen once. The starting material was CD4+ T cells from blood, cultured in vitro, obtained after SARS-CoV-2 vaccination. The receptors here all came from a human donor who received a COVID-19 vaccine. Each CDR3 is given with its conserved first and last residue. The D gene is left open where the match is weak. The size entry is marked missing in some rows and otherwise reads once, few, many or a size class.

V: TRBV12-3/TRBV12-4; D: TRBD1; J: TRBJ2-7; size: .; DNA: TGTGCCAGCAGTTTAAGGACAGGCTCCTACGAGCAGTACTTC; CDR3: CASSLRTGSYEQYF
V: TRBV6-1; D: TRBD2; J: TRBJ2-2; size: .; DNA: TGTGCCAGCAGTGAATCTCTAGCGGGGGGAGGGACCGGGGAGCTGTTTTTT; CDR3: CASSESLAGGGTGELFF
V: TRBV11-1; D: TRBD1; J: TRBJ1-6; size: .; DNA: TGTGCCAGCACCTCGGACAGGGGGCATTATAATTCACCCCTCCACTTT; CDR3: CASTSDRGHYNSPLHF
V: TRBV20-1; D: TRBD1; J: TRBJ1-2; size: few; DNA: TGCAGTGCGTCTGGACAGGCCCAGGGGTCTATTGATGGCTACACCTTC; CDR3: CSASGQAQGSIDGYTF
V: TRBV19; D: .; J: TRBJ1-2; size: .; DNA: TGTGCCAGTAGAAGGCAGGGGAGGGACTATGGCTACACCTTC; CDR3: CASRRQGRDYGYTF
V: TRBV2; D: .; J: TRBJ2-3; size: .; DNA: TGTGCCAGCAGTGAAGCGCGGCCCAACCGCCGCACAGATACGCAGTATTTT; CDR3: CASSEARPNRRTDTQYF
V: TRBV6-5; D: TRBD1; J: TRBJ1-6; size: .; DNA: TGTGCCAGCAGTTACAGACAGGGGATCTCCTATAATTCACCCCTCCACTTT; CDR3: CASSYRQGISYNSPLHF
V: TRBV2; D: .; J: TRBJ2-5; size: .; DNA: TGTGCCAGCACCGAAGGGACTCAAGGGGAGACCCAGTACTTC; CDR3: CASTEGTQGETQYF
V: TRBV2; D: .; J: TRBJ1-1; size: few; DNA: TGTGCCAGGACAGAGAACACTGAAGCTTTCTTT; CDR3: CARTENTEAFF
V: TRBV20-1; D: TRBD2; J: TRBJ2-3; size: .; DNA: TGCAGTGCTAGCCTAGCGGGGGGAACAACTAGCACAGATACGCAGTATTTT; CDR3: CSASLAGGTTSTDTQYF
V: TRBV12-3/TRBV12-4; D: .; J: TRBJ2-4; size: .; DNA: TGTGCCAGCAGTTTTAAGGCAGACGCAAGGCAGTACTTC; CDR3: CASSFKADARQYF
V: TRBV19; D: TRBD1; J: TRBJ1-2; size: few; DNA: TGTGCCAGTAGTCCGACAGGGGGCTACTATGGCTACACCTTC; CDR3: CASSPTGGYYGYTF
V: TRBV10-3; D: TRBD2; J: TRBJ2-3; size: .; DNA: TGTGCCATCAGGTCGGCGGGGGGCACAGATACGCAGTATTTT; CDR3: CAIRSAGGTDTQYF
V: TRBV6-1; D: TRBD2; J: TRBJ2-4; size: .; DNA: TGTGCCAGCAGTACAGGGACTAGCGGAACCCTAGCCAAAAACATTCAGTACTTC; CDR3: CASSTGTSGTLAKNIQYF
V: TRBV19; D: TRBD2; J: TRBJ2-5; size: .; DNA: TGTGCCAGTAGTATTAGGTTTGGCGGGGGGGAGGAGACCCAGTACTTC; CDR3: CASSIRFGGGEETQYF
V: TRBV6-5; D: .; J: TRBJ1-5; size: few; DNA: TGTGCCAGCAGTTACTCCCTCTCAAGGGGCGGACGCAATCAGCCCCAGCATTTT; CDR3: CASSYSLSRGGRNQPQHF
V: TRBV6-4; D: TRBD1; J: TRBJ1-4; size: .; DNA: TGTGCCAGCATTGCCCGGGACAGGGAGTATGAAAAACTGTTTTTT; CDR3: CASIARDREYEKLFF
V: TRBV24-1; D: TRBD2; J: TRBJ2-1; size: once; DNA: TGTGCCACCAGTGATGCCCCGGGGAGCGGGGGCCACTCCTACAATGAGCAGTTCTTC; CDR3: CATSDAPGSGGHSYNEQFF
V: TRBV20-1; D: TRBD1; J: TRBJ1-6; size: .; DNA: TGCAGTGCTCCCCTCCTTGGGACAGGGGTCCCGAATTCACCCCTCCACTTT; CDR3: CSAPLLGTGVPNSPLHF
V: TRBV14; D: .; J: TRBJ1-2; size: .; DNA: TGTGCCAGCAGCCAAGGCTACGGGGGGTTTGGGTATGGCTACACCTTC; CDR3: CASSQGYGGFGYGYTF
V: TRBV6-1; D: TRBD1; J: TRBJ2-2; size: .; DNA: TGTGCCAGCAGTGAAATAGGGGGCGGCACCGGGGAGCTGTTTTTT; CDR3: CASSEIGGGTGELFF
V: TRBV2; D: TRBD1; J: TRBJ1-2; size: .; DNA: TGTGCCAGCAGTATTGCAGGGGGCTCGAACTATGGCTACACCTTC; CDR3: CASSIAGGSNYGYTF
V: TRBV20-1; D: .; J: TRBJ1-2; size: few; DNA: TGCAGTGCTAGGTCGATCAGACAGGTCCATGGCTACACCTTC; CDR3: CSARSIRQVHGYTF
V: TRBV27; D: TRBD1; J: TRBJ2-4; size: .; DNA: TGTGCCAGCAGTACAGGGGATAAAAACATTCAGTACTTC; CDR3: CASSTGDKNIQYF
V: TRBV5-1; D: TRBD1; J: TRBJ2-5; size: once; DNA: TGCGCCAGCAGCTCGGGCGGGACAGGGCAAGAGACCCAGTACTTC; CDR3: CASSSGGTGQETQYF
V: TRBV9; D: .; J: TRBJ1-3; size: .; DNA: TGTGCCAGCAGCGTAGGCCAGGGGAGGGGAAACACCATATATTTT; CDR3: CASSVGQGRGNTIYF
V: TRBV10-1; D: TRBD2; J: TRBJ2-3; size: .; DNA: TGCGCCAGCAGTGGCGGACTAGCGGGGGGAACGGGGACAGATACGCAGTATTTT; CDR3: CASSGGLAGGTGTDTQYF
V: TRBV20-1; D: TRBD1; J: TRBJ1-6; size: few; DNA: TGCAGTGCTAGACAGGGGGAATATTCACCCCTCCACTTT; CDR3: CSARQGEYSPLHF
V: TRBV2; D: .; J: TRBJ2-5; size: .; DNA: TGTGCCAGCAGTGAAGCTCCCAGTGAGACCCAGTACTTC; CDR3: CASSEAPSETQYF
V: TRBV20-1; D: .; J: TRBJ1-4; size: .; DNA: TGCAGTGCTAGTGATCAGGGTTGGGGGGATGTAAAACTGTTTTTT; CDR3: CSASDQGWGDVKLFF
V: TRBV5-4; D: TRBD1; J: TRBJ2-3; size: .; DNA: TGTGCCAGCAGCTTGGTGACAGGGGGCGACACAGATACGCAGTATTTT; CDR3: CASSLVTGGDTDTQYF
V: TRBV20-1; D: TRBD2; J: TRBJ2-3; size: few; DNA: TGCAGTGCCAAACTAGCGGGGGGTGCAGATACGCAGTATTTT; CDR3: CSAKLAGGADTQYF
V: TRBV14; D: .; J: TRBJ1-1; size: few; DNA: TGTGCCAGCAGCCAAGATGTCGGGGGTGAAGCTTTCTTT; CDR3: CASSQDVGGEAFF
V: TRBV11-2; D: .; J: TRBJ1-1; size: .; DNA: TGTGCCAGCAGCTGGGGTGGGGGGAACACTGAAGCTTTCTTT; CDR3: CASSWGGGNTEAFF
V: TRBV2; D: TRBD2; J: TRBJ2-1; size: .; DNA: TGTGCCAGCAGCCCCGGACTAGCGGGGTTTTACAATGAGCAGTTCTTC; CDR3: CASSPGLAGFYNEQFF
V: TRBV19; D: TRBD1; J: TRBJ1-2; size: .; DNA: TGTGCCAGTTGGGACAGGGGGCGTGGGATGTATGGCTACACCTTC; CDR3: CASWDRGRGMYGYTF
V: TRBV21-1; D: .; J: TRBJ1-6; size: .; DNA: TGTGCCAGCAGGAACAGTCGAGGGGATGGTTCACCCCTCCACTTT; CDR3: CASRNSRGDGSPLHF
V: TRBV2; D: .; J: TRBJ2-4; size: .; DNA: TGTGCCAGCAGTGAGGTTCTAGTTAAAAACATTCAGTACTTC; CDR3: CASSEVLVKNIQYF
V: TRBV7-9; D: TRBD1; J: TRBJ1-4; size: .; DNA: TGTGCCAGCAGCGCAACAGGGGGCCTCAGTGAAAAACTGTTTTTT; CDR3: CASSATGGLSEKLFF
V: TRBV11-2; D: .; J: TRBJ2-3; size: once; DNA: TGTGCCAGCAGCGCCTTGACGAGGACGCAGTATTTT; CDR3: CASSALTRTQYF
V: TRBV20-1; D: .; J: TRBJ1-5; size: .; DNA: TGCAGTGCTAGAGTGGGAAACAGCTATAGCAATCAGCCCCAGCATTTT; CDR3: CSARVGNSYSNQPQHF
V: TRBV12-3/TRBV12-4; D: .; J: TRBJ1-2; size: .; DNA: TGTGCCAGCAGTTTAGGGGTAGGCTACACCTTC; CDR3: CASSLGVGYTF
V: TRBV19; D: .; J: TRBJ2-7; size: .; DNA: TGTGCCAGTAGTATTGGCCCCGATTCAGAGCAGTACTTC; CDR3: CASSIGPDSEQYF
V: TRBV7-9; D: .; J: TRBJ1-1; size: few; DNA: TGTGCCAGCAGCTTAGCCTCCCTCAGGGGAAGTACTGAAGCTTTCTTT; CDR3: CASSLASLRGSTEAFF
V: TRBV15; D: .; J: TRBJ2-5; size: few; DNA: TGTGCCACCAGCAGAGCTGGCGGGGGCATCCAGGAGACCCAGTACTTC; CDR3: CATSRAGGGIQETQYF
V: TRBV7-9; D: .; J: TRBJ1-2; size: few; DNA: TGTGCCAGCAGCTTAGTCATTAACTATGGCTACACCTTC; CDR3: CASSLVINYGYTF
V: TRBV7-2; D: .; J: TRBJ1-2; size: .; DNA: TGTGCCAGCAGCCCGCCGGGGACGGACCACTATGGCTACACCTTC; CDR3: CASSPPGTDHYGYTF
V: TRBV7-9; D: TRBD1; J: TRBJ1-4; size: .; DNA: TGTGCCACCCTAAACAGGGGGCCTAATGAAAAACTGTTTTTT; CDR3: CATLNRGPNEKLFF